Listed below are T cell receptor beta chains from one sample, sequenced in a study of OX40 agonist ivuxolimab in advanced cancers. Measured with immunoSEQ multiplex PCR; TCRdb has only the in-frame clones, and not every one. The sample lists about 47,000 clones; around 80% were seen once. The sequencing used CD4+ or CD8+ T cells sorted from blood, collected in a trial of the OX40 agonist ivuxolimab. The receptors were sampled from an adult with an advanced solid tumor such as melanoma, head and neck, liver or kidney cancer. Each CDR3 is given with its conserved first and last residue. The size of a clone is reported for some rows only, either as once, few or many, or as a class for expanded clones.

CDR3: CASSSGVSLQETQYF
V: TRBV7-9
J: TRBJ2-5
size: NA

CDR3: CASGPPPQGGPHNEQFF
V: TRBV12-5
J: TRBJ2-1
size: few

CDR3: CASRGNYEQYF
V: TRBV6-5
J: TRBJ2-7
size: NA

CDR3: CASSAGQGVQETQYF
V: TRBV5-1
J: TRBJ2-5
size: NA

CDR3: CASSVGTANEQFF
V: TRBV2
J: TRBJ2-1
size: NA

CDR3: CASSSWGNWGYTF
V: TRBV9
J: TRBJ1-2
size: NA

CDR3: CASSPGTSGRADTQYF
V: TRBV27
J: TRBJ2-3
size: NA

CDR3: CASSFRDRGVNEQFF
V: TRBV28
J: TRBJ2-1
size: NA

CDR3: CASSPRTGNEQYF
V: TRBV27
J: TRBJ2-7
size: few

CDR3: CASSFGLAGEEEQYF
V: TRBV7-8
J: TRBJ2-7
size: few

CDR3: CASSQDPQRANYGYTF
V: TRBV4-1
J: TRBJ1-2
size: NA

CDR3: CASSEAQGGGYTF
V: TRBV6-1
J: TRBJ1-2
size: NA

CDR3: CASRGLAVSTDTQYF
V: TRBV7-3
J: TRBJ2-3
size: NA

CDR3: CASTSRPFTRGGTQYF
V: TRBV27
J: TRBJ2-5
size: NA

CDR3: CASSLDAGPNEQFF
V: TRBV5-1
J: TRBJ2-1
size: NA

CDR3: CASSQESGNTGELFF
V: TRBV4-2
J: TRBJ2-2
size: NA

CDR3: CASSFLRTEQFF
V: TRBV28
J: TRBJ2-1
size: NA

CDR3: CASSEAQGSGNTIYF
V: TRBV2
J: TRBJ1-3
size: NA

CDR3: CASRLAANNEQFF
V: TRBV6-5
J: TRBJ2-1
size: NA

CDR3: CSASIGAGYTF
V: TRBV20-1
J: TRBJ1-2
size: NA

CDR3: CASSYRGVDQPQHF
V: TRBV6-5
J: TRBJ1-5
size: few

CDR3: CASSLTSGQGYNEQFF
V: TRBV7-7
J: TRBJ2-1
size: NA

CDR3: CASVRGTEAFF
V: TRBV6-6
J: TRBJ1-1
size: NA

CDR3: CASSIVENTEAFF
V: TRBV19
J: TRBJ1-1
size: NA

CDR3: CASSATDPQETQYF
V: TRBV5-5
J: TRBJ2-5
size: NA

CDR3: CASSLGLGVKTQYF
V: TRBV5-1
J: TRBJ2-5
size: NA

CDR3: CASSSSGTQYF
V: TRBV6-5
J: TRBJ2-5
size: NA

CDR3: CASSLPGSGEKLFF
V: TRBV5-6
J: TRBJ1-4
size: NA

CDR3: CASSLVAYNSPLHF
V: TRBV7-9
J: TRBJ1-6
size: few

CDR3: CASSLGETQYF
V: TRBV27
J: TRBJ2-5
size: NA

CDR3: CASSLYNEQFF
V: TRBV27
J: TRBJ2-1
size: NA

CDR3: CASSVELPPYEQYF
V: TRBV9
J: TRBJ2-7
size: once